The 4 T cell receptor beta chains given below trace back to one sample, sequenced in a study of control samples from healthy donors and cancer patients. Data came from immunoSEQ multiplex PCR; TCRdb stores just in-frame clones and leaves some out. This sample carries 80,000 to 85,000 clones, approximately 91% of them seen once, and the ten largest clones take roughly 5%. The sequenced material came from blood. The receptors were gathered from a woman between 50 and 59 years old in good health.

The CDR3 DNA sequence: TGTGCCAGCTCGACAGGGGAAAATCAGCCCCAGCATTTT. This sequence encodes CASSTGENQPQHF. This sequence joins TRBV12-3 or TRBV12-4 and TRBJ1-5, with 8 bases aligning to TRBD1. The CDR3 is 13 amino acids. The V and J ends lost 8 bases and 4 bases, in that order; junction bases with no gene match: 4.

The chain employs TRBV11-2 and TRBJ2-5; D is unclear. Trimming left V 5 bases short and J 2 bases short, with 6 bases between. CDR3 length equals 12 residues. The germline V gene encodes CDR1 SGHAT and CDR2 FQNNGV. Written as DNA, the CDR3 is TGTGCCAGCAGCCTCAGGCAAGAGACCCAGTACTTC. Protein: CASSLRQETQYF.

V usage is TRBV7-8 and J usage is TRBJ2-2; 7 bases are a match to TRBD2. CDR3 length: 15 amino acids. Germline CDR1 and CDR2: SGHVS and FQNEAQ. J gave up 5 bases and V 2 bases, and 5 bases lay outside the gene matches. The CDR3: CASSLPGLRTGELFF. CDR3 sequence (DNA): TGTGCCAGCAGCTTACCGGGACTAAGAACCGGGGAGCTGTTTTTT.

On this clone: Germline is not matched at one junction end, which may reflect a read error. V gene TRBV23-1 combines with J gene TRBJ2-7; possibly TRBD2 for D (6 bases). TRBV23-1 is annotated as an ORF whose role is uncertain. There are 13 residues in the CDR3. The CDR3 DNA follows: TGCGCCAGCAGTCTCCGGACTAACATAACCTTCCTCTTC. It translates to CASSLRTNITFLF.